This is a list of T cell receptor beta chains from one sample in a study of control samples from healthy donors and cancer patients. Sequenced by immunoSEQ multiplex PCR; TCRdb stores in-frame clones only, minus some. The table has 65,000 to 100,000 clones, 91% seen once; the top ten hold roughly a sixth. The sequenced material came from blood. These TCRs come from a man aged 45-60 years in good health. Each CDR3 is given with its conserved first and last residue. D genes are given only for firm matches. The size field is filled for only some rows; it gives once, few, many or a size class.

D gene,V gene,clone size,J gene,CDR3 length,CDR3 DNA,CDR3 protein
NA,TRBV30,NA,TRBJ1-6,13,TGTGCCTCCCTCAAGGAGCCGAATTCACCCCTCCACTTT,CASLKEPNSPLHF
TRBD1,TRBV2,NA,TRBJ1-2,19,TGTGCCAGCAGAGAACCCCGGCCCCGGACAGGGCCCAATTTCTATGGCTACACCTTC,CASREPRPRTGPNFYGYTF
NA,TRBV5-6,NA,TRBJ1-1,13,TGTGCCAGCAGCTTATACGGGGGCACTGAAGCTTTCTTT,CASSLYGGTEAFF
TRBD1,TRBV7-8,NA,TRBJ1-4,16,TGTGCCAGCAGCTCAGGGGGTATAGTGACTAATGAAAAACTGTTTTTT,CASSSGGIVTNEKLFF
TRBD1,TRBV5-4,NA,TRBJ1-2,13,TGTGCCAGCAGCCAACAGGGGCAGTGGGGCTACACCTTC,CASSQQGQWGYTF
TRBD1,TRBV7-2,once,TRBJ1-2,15,TGTGCCAGCAGCTTAGCCCTGACAGGGGCGAGTGGCTACACCTTC,CASSLALTGASGYTF
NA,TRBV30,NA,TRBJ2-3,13,TGTGCCTGGATACGCGGGGACACAGATACGCAGTATTTT,CAWIRGDTDTQYF
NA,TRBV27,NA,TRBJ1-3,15,TGTGCCAGCAGTCCCCGGCCCCCCAGAGGAAACACCATATATTTT,CASSPRPPRGNTIYF
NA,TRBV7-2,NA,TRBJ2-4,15,TGTGCCAGCAGCTTAGATTTAGGGGGACTGGGCATTCAGTACTTC,CASSLDLGGLGIQYF
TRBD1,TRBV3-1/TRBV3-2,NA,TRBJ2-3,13,TGTGCCAGCACCAGGGGGCTCACAGATACGCAGTATTTT,CASTRGLTDTQYF
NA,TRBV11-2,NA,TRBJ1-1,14,TGTGCCAGCAGCTTGAGACGAGAAAGGACTGAAGCTTTCTTT,CASSLRRERTEAFF
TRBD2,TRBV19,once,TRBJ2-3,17,TGTGCCAGTAGTATCGGGGGACTAGCACTTAAAGCAGATACGCAGTATTTT,CASSIGGLALKADTQYF
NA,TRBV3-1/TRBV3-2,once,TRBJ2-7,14,TGTGCCAGCAGCCAAGGGCACAGACTCTACGAGCAGTACTTC,CASSQGHRLYEQYF
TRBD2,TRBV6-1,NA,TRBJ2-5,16,TGTGCCAGCAGTGGAGTAGCGGGGGGGAAGAGGGAGACCCAGTACTTC,CASSGVAGGKRETQYF
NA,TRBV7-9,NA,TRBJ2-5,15,TGTGCCAGCAGCTTAATCTCAGGGTCCGGGGAGACCCAGTACTTC,CASSLISGSGETQYF
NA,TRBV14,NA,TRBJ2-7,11,TGTGCCAGCAGCCAAGCGCGGGAGCAGTACTTC,CASSQAREQYF
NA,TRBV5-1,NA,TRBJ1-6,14,TGCGCCAGCAGCTTGGGCAGTTACAATTCACCCCTCCACTTT,CASSLGSYNSPLHF
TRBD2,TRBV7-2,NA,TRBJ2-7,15,TGTGCCAGCAGCCCCCTTAGCGGGGGATCCTACGAGCAGTACTTC,CASSPLSGGSYEQYF
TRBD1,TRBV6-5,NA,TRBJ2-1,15,TGTGCCAGCAGTTTACAGGGGGGCTCCTACAATGAGCAGTTCTTC,CASSLQGGSYNEQFF